Sequencing of this T cell receptor (beta chain) was carried out in a study of T-cell memory formation after mild COVID-19. The wider study: Largely donor-specific sequence clusters came from a couple of donors. Study-wide points: Researchers could not confirm that second-wave clones peaking on day 37 targeted SARS-CoV-2.

This CDR3 is built from 15 residues. Trimming left V 3 bases short and J 5 bases short, with 16 bases between. Employing constant-segment primers, 5'RACE generated TCR alpha and TCR beta cDNA libraries bearing sample barcodes and UMIs. TCRdb reanalysed the 5' RACE reads using MiXCR and keeps one entry per CDR3 protein. The sample has about 350,000 distinct CDR3 sequences; 25% to 30% are singletons. The sample holds a few counts of this clonotype. What it binds is not known. The V gene is TRBV12-3 or TRBV12-4, the J gene TRBJ1-1, with a possible D match to TRBD1 (5 bases). This receptor was taken from an adult woman who had mild COVID-19 (a few samples of this study predate the infection). Cell type and time point are not known. Sequencing was carried out using PBMCs or a T cell subset sorted from them (not recorded which). The CDR3 loop is CASSFSRGRKTEAFF. The CDR3 region has the DNA TGTGCCAGCAGTTTCTCAAGGGGCCGTAAAACTGAAGCTTTCTTT.